The 29 T cell receptor beta chains in this list originate from one sample, sequenced in a study of cytomegalovirus exposure and HLA in healthy donors. In the PCR, 60 Vbeta and 13 Jbeta primers were used. The repertoire was sequenced with immunoSEQ multiplex PCR; TCRdb's copy has only in-frame clones and lacks some. The sample has approximately 260,000 clones, roughly 86% seen once. Material: PBMCs. The origin of the receptors is a woman aged 40-49 years in good health and CMV-seropositive.

The rearrangement uses TRBV28 and TRBJ1-1; D is uncertain. CDR1 MDHEN and CDR2 SYDVKM come from the germline V gene. Trimming removed 3 bases at V and 8 bases at J, with 7 bases between. CDR3 length: 11 residues. The CDR3: CASSFGQEAFF. The CDR3 DNA reads as TGTGCCAGCAGTTTTGGGCAGGAAGCTTTCTTT.

V usage is TRBV5-1 and J usage is TRBJ2-3; 9 nucleotides match TRBD1. J was trimmed by 0 bases and V by 4 bases; bases with no gene match: 6. This CDR3 region has 16 residues. Germline V gene data show CDR1 as SGHRS and CDR2 as YFSETQ. The CDR3 reads CASSPRTGASTDTQYF. The DNA of the CDR3 is TGCGCCAGCAGCCCGCGGACAGGGGCTAGCACAGATACGCAGTATTTT. Complete variable domain (other parts from reference TRBV5-1 and TRBJ2-3): KAGVTQTPRYLIKTRGQQVTLSCSPISGHRSVSWYQQTPGQGLQFLFEYFSETQRNKGNFPGRFSGRQFSNSRSEMNVSTLELGDSALYLCASSPRTGASTDTQYFGPGTRLTVL.

The CDR3 DNA sequence: TGTGCCAGCAGTTTAGGGACAGGGATGAACACTGAAGCTTTCTTT. Its protein product is CASSLGTGMNTEAFF. The rearrangement joins TRBV28 to TRBJ1-1, with 9 positions matching TRBD1. The J segment lost 0 bases and the V segment lost 2 bases, leaving 1 base of the junction unmatched. The CDR3 is 15 amino acids. Germline-derived CDR1 and CDR2 are MDHEN and SYDVKM.

This chain links TRBV7-2 with TRBJ1-2, with D uncertain. Germline CDR1 SGHTA, CDR2 FQGNSA. V lost 2 bases, J lost 7 bases, and 20 bases lay in between. The CDR3 loop spans 16 amino acids. The CDR3 DNA sequence: TGTGCCAGCAGCTTATCAGGAGGAGGGCCCCGCTCTGGCTACACCTTC. This codes for CASSLSGGGPRSGYTF. The full variable domain, completed using reference TRBV7-2 and TRBJ1-2, is GAGVSQSPSNKVTEKGKDVELRCDPISGHTALYWYRQSLGQGLEFLIYFQGNSAPDKSGLPSDRFSAERTGGSVSTLTIQRTQQEDSAVYLCASSLSGGGPRSGYTFGSGTRLTVV.

This clone appeared a single time. This chain connects TRBV5-4 to TRBJ1-1; a possible D gene is TRBD1 (6 bases). Germline-derived CDR1 and CDR2 are SGHNT and YYREEE (reference sequence). V lost 3 bases and J lost 5, with 20 bases in between. This CDR3 is 16 amino acids long. CDR3 residues: CASSSRITGSGTEAFF. DNA of the CDR3: TGTGCCAGCAGCTCGCGAATAACAGGGTCGGGGACTGAAGCTTTCTTT.

This clone showed up just once. The chain joins TRBV27 to TRBJ2-5; 8 bases map to TRBD2. There are 14 residues in the CDR3. Looked up from germline, CDR1 is MNHEY and CDR2 is SMNVEV (reference sequence). J gave up 5 bases and V 8 bases, and 10 bases lay outside the gene matches. The CDR3 loop reads CASRESGRGETQYF. DNA of the CDR3: TGTGCCAGCCGAGAAAGCGGGAGAGGCGAGACCCAGTACTTC.

V usage is TRBV7-6 and J usage is TRBJ1-1; 12 positions agree with TRBD1. This CDR3 is 15 amino acids long. Trimming at V came to 4 bases and at J to 2 bases, leaving 2 bases not matched to a gene. Germline assignment: CDR1 SGHVS and CDR2 FNYEAQ. DNA for the CDR3: TGTGCCAGCAGCTCCGGGACAGGGGGCAACACTGAAGCTTTCTTT. It specifies CASSSGTGGNTEAFF.

A single count supports this clone. This chain uses TRBV6-1 with TRBJ1-2; 8 nucleotides match TRBD1. V lost 7 bases, J lost 7 bases, and 8 bases stayed unmatched. This CDR3 spans 13 amino acids. Germline CDR1 is MNHNS and CDR2 is SASEGT. The CDR3 coding sequence is TGTGCCAGCACCCCGGACAGGGTTGGTGGCTACACCTTC. The encoded protein is CASTPDRVGGYTF.

The rearrangement links TRBV5-6 to TRBJ1-2, with a weak D call TRBD1 (5 bases). The CDR3 length is 12 residues. V dropped 3 bases and J dropped 8 bases, with 11 bases sitting between them. Germline lookup yields CDR1 SGHDT and CDR2 YYEEEE. CDR3 nucleotides: TGTGCCAGCAGCTATGACAGAGGCGGCTACACCTTC. As protein: CASSYDRGGYTF.

V usage is TRBV28 and J usage is TRBJ1-2; D may be TRBD1 (5 bases). Trimming took off 5 bases at V and 5 bases at J, with 12 bases between the two ends. The CDR3 extends over 13 amino acids. Per the germline V gene, CDR1 is MDHEN and CDR2 is SYDVKM. The CDR3 nucleotides are TGTGCCAGCAGTCTGACATCAGGGTATGGCTACACCTTC. Amino acid sequence: CASSLTSGYGYTF.

The CDR3 coding sequence is TGTGCCAGCAGCTTGGTTAGGGGCGCCTCCTACGAGCAGTACTTC. Amino acids: CASSLVRGASYEQYF. This sequence joins TRBV5-6 and TRBJ2-7; D is perhaps TRBD1 (5 bases). The CDR3 consists of 15 residues. V lost 0 bases to trimming and J lost 0 bases, with 10 bases between them. Germline lookup yields CDR1 SGHDT and CDR2 YYEEEE.

A remark on this clone: Other DNA sequences from this sample encode an identical CDR3 as well. The chain recombines TRBV7-2 with TRBJ2-7; 9 bases fit TRBD1. There are 15 residues in the CDR3. The germline CDR1 and CDR2 sequences are SGHTA and FQGNSA. Losses at the gene ends were 1 base for V and 1 base for J; bases not matched to a gene: 2. The CDR3: CASSLETGGSYEQYF. In nucleotides, the CDR3 is TGTGCCAGCAGCTTAGAGACAGGGGGATCCTACGAGCAGTACTTC.

This clone was counted a few times. The CDR3 is CASSSIGGAGEQYF. In nucleotides, the CDR3 is TGTGCCAGCAGCTCTATCGGGGGGGCGGGCGAGCAGTACTTC. The chain couples TRBV7-8 to TRBJ2-7; TRBD2 matches at 8 bases. V lost 4 bases to trimming and J lost 6 bases; unmatched junction nucleotides: 8. This CDR3 is built from 14 residues. Germline V gene data show CDR1 as SGHVS and CDR2 as FQNEAQ.

The genes are TRBV30 and TRBJ2-7; D is ambiguous. CDR1 and CDR2 from the germline V gene are GTSNPN and SVGIG (reference sequence). CDR3 length: 12 residues. Trimming shortened V by 0 bases and J by 4 bases, and 7 bases separated the two germline ends. The CDR3 DNA is TGTGCCTGGAGTGTATTTAGATACGAGCAGTACTTC. This sequence encodes CAWSVFRYEQYF.

The chain recombines TRBV7-6 with TRBJ1-2; D might be TRBD1 (6 bases). The CDR3 covers 14 residues. V shed 5 bases and J shed 6 bases, with 16 bases lying between them. CDR1 and CDR2 from the germline V gene are SGHVS and FNYEAQ. The CDR3: CASSQTLQGNGYTF. The DNA for the CDR3 is TGTGCCAGCAGCCAGACTTTGCAGGGGAATGGCTACACCTTC.

The rearrangement joins TRBV7-9 to TRBJ2-2, with unresolved D. V lost 2 bases to trimming and J lost 4 bases, with 5 bases between them. The CDR3 is made up of 13 amino acids. The germline V gene encodes CDR1 SEHNR and CDR2 FQNEAQ (reference sequence). This CDR3 is CASSLWATGELFF. The DNA for the CDR3 is TGTGCCAGCAGCTTATGGGCCACCGGGGAGCTGTTTTTT.

The gene calls are TRBV2 and TRBJ1-2; no reliable D call. The germline V gene encodes CDR1 SNHLY and CDR2 FYNNEI. Deletions cut 4 bases from V and 5 bases from J, with 8 bases between. This CDR3 is 12 amino acids long. CDR3 nucleotides: TGTGCCAGCAGTGTAGACGGGTATGGCTACACCTTC. This sequence encodes CASSVDGYGYTF.

To note about this clone: This CDR3 is also generated by other DNA sequences in the sample. The gene calls are TRBV9 and TRBJ1-4; TRBD1 aligns across 7 bases. Germline assignment: CDR1 SGDLS and CDR2 YYNGEE. The CDR3 length is 13 residues. The J segment lost 5 bases and the V segment lost 3 bases, leaving 1 base of the junction unmatched. The CDR3 DNA follows: TGTGCCAGCAGCGGCAGGGGGAATGAAAAACTGTTTTTT. Translated, it gives CASSGRGNEKLFF. The entire variable domain, with the rest obtained from reference TRBV9 and TRBJ1-4, is as follows: DSGVTQTPKHLITATGQRVTLRCSPRSGDLSVYWYQQSLDQGLQFLIQYYNGEERAKGNILERFSAQQFPDLHSELNLSSLELGDSALYFCASSGRGNEKLFFGSGTQLSVL.

This sequence joins TRBV18 and TRBJ1-4, with D possibly matching TRBD1 (6 bases). Trimming removed 3 bases at V and 3 bases at J, with 14 bases between. Germline V gene sequence: CDR1 KGHSH, CDR2 LQKENI. CDR3 length equals 16 residues. In nucleotides, the CDR3 is TGTGCCAGCTCACCCCTCCGGGGGGCGGCTAATGAAAAACTGTTTTTT. This encodes CASSPLRGAANEKLFF.

The chain links TRBV5-1 to TRBJ2-6; a weak D match, TRBD1 (5 bases). The CDR3 covers 15 residues. Germline CDR1 SGHRS, CDR2 YFSETQ. The V and J ends lost 5 bases and 0 bases respectively, with 9 bases between them. The chain's CDR3 is CASRQVGSGANVLTF. In DNA form, the CDR3 reads TGCGCCAGCAGACAGGTGGGCTCTGGGGCCAACGTCCTGACTTTC. Combining the CDR3 with reference TRBV5-1 and TRBJ2-6 gives the whole variable domain KAGVTQTPRYLIKTRGQQVTLSCSPISGHRSVSWYQQTPGQGLQFLFEYFSETQRNKGNFPGRFSGRQFSNSRSEMNVSTLELGDSALYLCASRQVGSGANVLTFGAGSRLTVL.

This sequence joins TRBV15 and TRBJ2-5, with 8 bases aligning to TRBD2. The CDR3 runs 14 residues. Germline CDR1 LNHNV, CDR2 YYDKDF (reference sequence). With V trimmed by 5 bases and J by 0 bases, 2 bases remained unmatched. This chain's CDR3 is CATSVAGNQETQYF. The CDR3, as DNA: TGTGCCACCAGCGTAGCGGGGAACCAAGAGACCCAGTACTTC.

The chain joins TRBV5-1 to TRBJ2-1, with 7 bases that match TRBD2. Germline V gene data show CDR1 as SGHRS and CDR2 as YFSETQ. Unmatched junction bases numbered 9, after V lost 2 bases and J lost 7 bases. There are 15 residues in the CDR3. The CDR3 reads CASSFVLAVGNEQFF. The DNA of the CDR3 is TGCGCCAGCAGCTTTGTCCTAGCGGTAGGGAATGAGCAGTTCTTC. The complete variable domain, with remaining parts taken from reference TRBV5-1 and TRBJ2-1, reads KAGVTQTPRYLIKTRGQQVTLSCSPISGHRSVSWYQQTPGQGLQFLFEYFSETQRNKGNFPGRFSGRQFSNSRSEMNVSTLELGDSALYLCASSFVLAVGNEQFFGPGTRLTVL.

The rearrangement uses TRBV5-4 and TRBJ2-1; 8 bases align to TRBD1. Germline values: CDR1 SGHNT, CDR2 YYREEE (reference sequence). Trimming took 3 bases from V and 2 from J; bases not matched to a gene: 7. The CDR3 loop spans 16 amino acids. Here the CDR3 DNA reads TGTGCCAGCAGCTCAGATGGACAGGGCCCCTACAATGAGCAGTTCTTC. Amino acids: CASSSDGQGPYNEQFF.

The chain combines TRBV30 with TRBJ1-5; D is ambiguous. The CDR3 is 13 amino acids. Germline V lookup: CDR1 GTSNPN, CDR2 SVGIG (reference sequence). The V and J ends lost 3 bases and 5 bases respectively, with 11 bases between them. CDR3 sequence reads: CAWSPGLDQPQHF. The CDR3 region has the DNA TGTGCCTGGAGCCCCGGGTTGGATCAGCCCCAGCATTTT.

The chain couples TRBV11-3 to TRBJ2-4, with 7 bases identical to TRBD2. CDR1 and CDR2 from the germline V gene are SGHNT and YENEEA. Trimming cost V 4 bases and J 9 bases; bases outside gene matches: 12. The CDR3 loop spans 15 amino acids. This chain's CDR3 is CASSYHRVGEGIQYF. In DNA, the CDR3 is TGTGCCAGCAGCTATCATAGGGTAGGGGAGGGCATTCAGTACTTC.

V is TRBV5-6 and J is TRBJ1-5; TRBD1 matches 11 bases. The V and J ends lost 4 bases and 3 bases, in that order; junction bases with no gene match: 9. Germline values: CDR1 SGHDT, CDR2 YYEEEE. The CDR3 extends over 17 amino acids. CDR3 loop: CASSRLGQGAFNQPQHF. The CDR3 region has the DNA TGTGCCAGCAGCCGGCTCGGACAGGGGGCCTTCAATCAGCCCCAGCATTTT. Drawing the rest from reference TRBV5-6 and TRBJ1-5, the complete variable domain is DAGVTQSPTHLIKTRGQQVTLRCSPKSGHDTVSWYQQALGQGPQFIFQYYEEEERQRGNFPDRFSGHQFPNYSSELNVNALLLGDSALYLCASSRLGQGAFNQPQHFGDGTRLSIL.

The V gene is TRBV7-9, the J gene TRBJ1-5, with a tentative D call TRBD1 (6 bases). Germline CDR1 SEHNR, CDR2 FQNEAQ (reference sequence). This CDR3 is built from 14 residues. Trimming shortened V by 1 base and J by 3 bases, and 7 bases separated the two germline ends. The CDR3 DNA reads TGTGCCAGCAGCTTAGGACAGGACAATCAGCCCCAGCATTTT. Its translation is CASSLGQDNQPQHF. Full variable domain (remainder filled in from reference TRBV7-9 and TRBJ1-5): DTGVSQNPRHKITKRGQNVTFRCDPISEHNRLYWYRQTLGQGPEFLTYFQNEAQLEKSRLLSDRFSAERPKGSFSTLEIQRTEQGDSAMYLCASSLGQDNQPQHFGDGTRLSIL.

This clone is a singleton in its sample. The chain employs TRBV13 and TRBJ2-1, with 8 bases that match TRBD2. Germline V CDR1 and CDR2: PRHDT, FYEKMQ (reference sequence). J gave up 6 bases and V 4 bases, and 5 bases lay outside the gene matches. The CDR3 runs to 14 residues. The CDR3 DNA reads TGTGCCAGCAGCTCCAGCGGGAGCACCAATGAGCAGTTCTTC. It codes for CASSSSGSTNEQFF.

The genes are TRBV28 and TRBJ1-1; unclear D gene. Trimming removed 7 bases from V and 11 bases from J, with 23 bases in between. Germline V gene lookup returns CDR1 MDHEN and CDR2 SYDVKM. CDR3 size: 14 residues. As DNA, the CDR3 is TGTGCCAGCACCACGGGAGTGAAAGGCCTCGGGGCTTTCTTT. Translated: CASTTGVKGLGAFF.